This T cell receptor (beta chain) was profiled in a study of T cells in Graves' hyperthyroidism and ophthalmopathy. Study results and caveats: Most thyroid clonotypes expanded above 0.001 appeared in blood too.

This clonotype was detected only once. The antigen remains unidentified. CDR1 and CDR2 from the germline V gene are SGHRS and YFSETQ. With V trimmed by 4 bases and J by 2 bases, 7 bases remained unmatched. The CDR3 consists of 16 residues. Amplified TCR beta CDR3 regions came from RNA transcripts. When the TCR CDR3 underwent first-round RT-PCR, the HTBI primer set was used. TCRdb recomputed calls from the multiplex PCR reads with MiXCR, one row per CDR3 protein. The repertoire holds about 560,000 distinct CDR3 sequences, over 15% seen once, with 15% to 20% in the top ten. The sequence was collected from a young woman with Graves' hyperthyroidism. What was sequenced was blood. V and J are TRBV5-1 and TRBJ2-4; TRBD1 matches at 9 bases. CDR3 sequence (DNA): TGCGCCAGCAGCCTCTCGGGACAGGGCCCCAAAAACATTCAGTACTTC. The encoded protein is CASSLSGQGPKNIQYF.